The 5 T cell receptor beta chains below were found in one sample sequenced in a study of vaccination and CD4 T cells after COVID-19. These receptors' antigens are unknown. An Oncomine TCR Beta short-read assay was used to sequence the DNA from cultured CD4+ T cells. TCRdb processed the PCR reads anew with MiXCR; each CDR3 protein has one entry. The sample has roughly 15,000 distinct CDR3 sequences; about 50% are singletons. Time point meaning: late sampling 161 to 241 days after vaccination in a few convalescent patients. Noted treatment: approximately 9-day PBMC culture with coronavirus spike peptide pools or control peptides (ViraFEST assay). The sequences come from CD4+ T cells from blood, cultured in vitro, collected about 7 months after SARS-CoV-2 vaccination. These receptors were obtained from a human donor who had recovered from COVID-19.

This rearrangement joins TRBV20-1 to TRBJ1-2, with D perhaps TRBD1 (6 bases). This CDR3 has 12 amino acids. Deletions cut 4 bases from V and 4 bases from J, with 10 bases between. In germline, CDR1 is DFQATT, CDR2 SNEGSKA (reference sequence). The CDR3 DNA follows: TGCAGTGCTATCAGGGGTAGCTATGGCTACACCTTC. It encodes CSAIRGSYGYTF.

This clonotype showed up just a few times. This chain connects TRBV11-3 to TRBJ1-2, with TRBD1 identical over 10 bases. Germline CDR1 and CDR2: SGHNT and YENEEA. The CDR3 runs to 14 residues. V was clipped by 1 base and J by 7 bases; unmatched bases: 3. In DNA form, the CDR3 reads TGTGCCAGCAGCTTAGTTGACAGGGGGCCTGGCTACACCTTC. Its protein is CASSLVDRGPGYTF.

This chain connects TRBV7-6 to TRBJ1-5, with D maybe TRBD1 (5 bases). The CDR3 covers 14 residues. Trimming stripped 5 bases from V and 4 bases from J, with 12 bases between. Germline CDR1 and CDR2: SGHVS and FNYEAQ. The CDR3 DNA is TGTGCCAGCAGCCCTTGGGGGATTAATCAGCCCCAGCATTTT. It specifies CASSPWGINQPQHF.

This clonotype was found once. The J gene is TRBJ2-7, the V gene TRBV15; D is perhaps TRBD2 (6 bases). CDR3 length: 13 residues. Germline V gives CDR1 LNHNV, CDR2 YYDKDF (reference sequence). Deletions cut 3 bases from V and 6 bases from J, with 12 bases between. CDR3 coding DNA: TGTGCCACCAGCAGGGGGGGAGTATCCGAGCAGTACTTC. Amino acids: CATSRGGVSEQYF.

The chain recombines TRBV25-1 with TRBJ1-2; D uncertain. Trimming shortened V by 5 bases and J by 0 bases, and 16 bases separated the two germline ends. The CDR3 is made up of 16 amino acids. CDR1 MGHDK and CDR2 SYGVNS come from the germline V gene. The CDR3 DNA is TGTGCCAGCAGTAGAACCATGCCCATACCTAACTATGGCTACACCTTC. Protein: CASSRTMPIPNYGYTF.